A selection of T cell receptor beta chains follows, all from one sample in a study of blood T cell repertoires in COVID-19. The assay was immunoSEQ multiplex PCR, and TCRdb's table has in-frame clones only and misses some. The sample yields 85,000 to 100,000 clones, approximately 80% seen once. Material for sequencing was peripheral blood. The receptors come from a man older than 75 with COVID-19, enrolled during active disease. The CDR3 runs from the conserved cysteine through the conserved F or W. D genes are given only for firm matches. Clone size is given for some rows only: seen once, a few or many times, or a class if the clone is expanded.

DNA,CDR3,J,D,V,size
TGTGCCAGCAGCCAAGATCTCACAGAATCCAATTCACCCCTCCACTTT,CASSQDLTESNSPLHF,TRBJ1-6,NA,TRBV4-2,once
TGCGCCAGCAGTGGGTCAATTAGCGGGAGGCTGGAGACCCAGTACTTC,CASSGSISGRLETQYF,TRBJ2-5,TRBD2,TRBV5-1,NA
TGTGCCAGCAGCTTATACACGGGCGGGGAGCTGTTTTTT,CASSLYTGGELFF,TRBJ2-2,NA,TRBV7-7,NA
TGTGCCAGTAGTATGAAGATAGGGGCTCAGCCCCAGCATTTT,CASSMKIGAQPQHF,TRBJ1-5,NA,TRBV19,NA
TGTGCCATCAGTAGGACTAGCGGGAGGTCGTACGAGCAGTACTTC,CAISRTSGRSYEQYF,TRBJ2-7,TRBD2,TRBV10-3,NA
TGCGCCAGCAGCTTGAAGGGGACAGGGGTCAATGAGCAGTTCTTC,CASSLKGTGVNEQFF,TRBJ2-1,TRBD1,TRBV5-1,NA
TGTGCCAGTAGTTCGGGACTAGAGGGAGGGTGGACCCAGTACTTC,CASSSGLEGGWTQYF,TRBJ2-5,TRBD2,TRBV19,once
TGTGCCAGCAGCTTAGGGTGGTCGGCGGTTAACTATGGCTACACCTTC,CASSLGWSAVNYGYTF,TRBJ1-2,NA,TRBV13,NA
TGTGCCAGCCTGGGACAGATGAACACTGAAGCTTTCTTT,CASLGQMNTEAFF,TRBJ1-1,TRBD1,TRBV28,NA
TGTGCCAGTAGTCCGGGACGAACGGGCGGGAAAGAGACCCAGTACTTC,CASSPGRTGGKETQYF,TRBJ2-5,NA,TRBV19,NA
TGTGCCAGCAGTGGGCAGAAGACGCAGTATTTT,CASSGQKTQYF,TRBJ2-3,NA,TRBV2,NA
TGCAGCGTTGTCCCTAGCGGCTACGAGCAGTACTTC,CSVVPSGYEQYF,TRBJ2-7,TRBD2,TRBV29-1,NA
TGTGCCAGCCGACAACTCTCTGGAAACACCATATATTTT,CASRQLSGNTIYF,TRBJ1-3,NA,TRBV6-5,NA
TGTGCCAGCAGCCAATCAACTAGCGGGAGCAACACCGGGGAGCTGTTTTTT,CASSQSTSGSNTGELFF,TRBJ2-2,TRBD2,TRBV3-1/TRBV3-2,NA
TGTGCCTGGAGGGCGGGACTCGGCGGCTACACCTTC,CAWRAGLGGYTF,TRBJ1-2,NA,TRBV30,few
TGTGCCATCAGTGGGGAAGCGGGAGGGCCTTATGAGACCCAGTACTTC,CAISGEAGGPYETQYF,TRBJ2-5,TRBD2,TRBV10-3,NA
TGTGCCAGCAGTTGGGGGCCGGAGACCCAGTACTTC,CASSWGPETQYF,TRBJ2-5,NA,TRBV2,NA
TGTGCCAGCAGTGAAGCGGAAGGGGGAGCTTTCTTT,CASSEAEGGAFF,TRBJ1-1,NA,TRBV25-1,NA
TGTGCCAGTAGTGTCTTGGGGGGAGCCTCCTACAATGAGCAGTTCTTC,CASSVLGGASYNEQFF,TRBJ2-1,NA,TRBV19,NA
TGTGCCAGCAGCTTCCAGGGCGGTTTCTATAATTCACCCCTCCACTTT,CASSFQGGFYNSPLHF,TRBJ1-6,NA,TRBV11-2,NA
TGCGCCAGCAGCTTGGCGGGACAGGGGATAGGCAGTACCATATATTTT,CASSLAGQGIGSTIYF,TRBJ1-3,TRBD1,TRBV5-1,NA
TGTGCCAGCAGCTTAGAGCGGGAGGGCAATGAGCAGTTCTTC,CASSLEREGNEQFF,TRBJ2-1,TRBD2,TRBV7-9,few
TGTGCCAGCAGTGAACTAGCGGGAGAAATTTACTACAATGAGCAGTTCTTC,CASSELAGEIYYNEQFF,TRBJ2-1,TRBD2,TRBV6-1,NA
TGTGCCAGCAGCCTGACAGGGTTTGGCACTGAAGCTTTCTTT,CASSLTGFGTEAFF,TRBJ1-1,TRBD1,TRBV7-2,NA
TGTGCCAGCGGGCTCTCGGGGGGTGAGCAGTTCTTC,CASGLSGGEQFF,TRBJ2-1,TRBD2,TRBV6-5,NA
TGTGCCAGCAGTTCTACTTGGACAGCGAACACTGAAGCTTTCTTT,CASSSTWTANTEAFF,TRBJ1-1,NA,TRBV27,once
TGTGCCAGCAGTGACAGCAGCGGGGGGGCCGTGGATACGCAGTATTTT,CASSDSSGGAVDTQYF,TRBJ2-3,TRBD2,TRBV2,NA
TGTGCCAGCTCACCAACACGAGAGACCCAGTACTTC,CASSPTRETQYF,TRBJ2-5,NA,TRBV18,NA
TGTGCCAGCAGCTTAATGGGACAGGGGTATTTAGAGCAGTACTTC,CASSLMGQGYLEQYF,TRBJ2-7,TRBD1,TRBV7-2,NA
TGTGCCAGCAGCCAGTCCCCTACCGGGACAGGGGAGAGCTACGAGCAGTACTTC,CASSQSPTGTGESYEQYF,TRBJ2-7,TRBD1,TRBV4-2,NA
TGTGCCTGGAGTGTGGGACTAGCGGGGAACACAGATACGCAGTATTTT,CAWSVGLAGNTDTQYF,TRBJ2-3,TRBD2,TRBV30,NA
TGCGCCAGCAGCTCCAGTGGACTGGGGTATAATTCACCCCTCCACTTT,CASSSSGLGYNSPLHF,TRBJ1-6,NA,TRBV5-1,NA
TGTGCCAGCAGCCGGGGACAGCTGAACACCGGGGAGCTGTTTTTT,CASSRGQLNTGELFF,TRBJ2-2,TRBD1,TRBV5-4,NA